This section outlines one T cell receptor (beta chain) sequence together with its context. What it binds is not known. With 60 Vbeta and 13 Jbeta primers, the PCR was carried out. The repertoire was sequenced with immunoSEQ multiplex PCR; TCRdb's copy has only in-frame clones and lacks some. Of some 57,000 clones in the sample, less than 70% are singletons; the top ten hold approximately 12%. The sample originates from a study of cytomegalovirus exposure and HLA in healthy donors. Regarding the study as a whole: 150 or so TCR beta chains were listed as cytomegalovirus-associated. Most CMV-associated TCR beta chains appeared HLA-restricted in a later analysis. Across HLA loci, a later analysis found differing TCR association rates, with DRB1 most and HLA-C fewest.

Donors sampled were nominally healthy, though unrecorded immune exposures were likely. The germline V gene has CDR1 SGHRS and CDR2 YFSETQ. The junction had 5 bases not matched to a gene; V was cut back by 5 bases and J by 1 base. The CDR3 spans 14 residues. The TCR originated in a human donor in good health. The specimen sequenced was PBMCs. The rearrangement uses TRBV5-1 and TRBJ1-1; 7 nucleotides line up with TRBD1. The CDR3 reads CASRRQGSNTEAFF. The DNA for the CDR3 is TGCGCCAGCAGACGACAGGGATCGAACACTGAAGCTTTCTTT. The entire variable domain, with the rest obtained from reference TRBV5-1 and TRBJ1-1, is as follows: KAGVTQTPRYLIKTRGQQVTLSCSPISGHRSVSWYQQTPGQGLQFLFEYFSETQRNKGNFPGRFSGRQFSNSRSEMNVSTLELGDSALYLCASRRQGSNTEAFFGQGTRLTVV.